These T cell receptor beta chains were read from a single sample in a study of T cell changes during pregnancy in multiple sclerosis. The data were produced by immunoSEQ multiplex PCR, yet TCRdb's version contains in-frame clones alone and is incomplete. The sample lists 55,000 or so clones; roughly 90% were seen once. The material sequenced was CD4+ T cells from peripheral blood mononuclear cells, taken after pregnancy. All receptors derive from a female donor with multiple sclerosis, enrolled in a pregnancy study. Each CDR3 is given with its conserved first and last residue. D genes are given only for firm matches. Size is stated for part of the rows, as once, few or many counts, or as a class when the clone is expanded.

abundance,v_gene,j_gene,d_gene,CDR3aa,CDR3nt
NA,TRBV5-5,TRBJ1-5,NA,CASSSVSGANQPQHF,TGTGCCAGCAGCTCGGTTTCAGGCGCCAATCAGCCCCAGCATTTT
NA,TRBV10-1,TRBJ1-3,NA,CASREGVGSTGNTIYF,TGCGCCAGCAGGGAGGGGGTAGGGAGTACTGGAAACACCATATATTTT
NA,TRBV27,TRBJ1-2,NA,CASSSGGTAYGYTF,TGTGCCAGCAGTTCGGGAGGGACGGCCTATGGCTACACCTTC
NA,TRBV7-2,TRBJ2-7,TRBD2,CASSPAGTSGYEQYF,TGTGCCAGCAGCCCGGCTGGGACTAGCGGCTACGAGCAGTACTTC
NA,TRBV19,TRBJ2-5,TRBD1,CASRGQYQETQYF,TGTGCCAGTAGGGGACAGTACCAAGAGACCCAGTACTTC
NA,TRBV6-1,TRBJ1-1,TRBD1,CASSARRGRNTEAFF,TGTGCCAGCAGTGCGAGGAGGGGGCGGAACACTGAAGCTTTCTTT
NA,TRBV7-2,TRBJ2-2,NA,CASGGGGLGTGELFF,TGTGCCAGCGGAGGTGGAGGGCTAGGCACCGGGGAGCTGTTTTTT
NA,TRBV11-3,TRBJ1-3,TRBD1,CASSPGQGPGNTIYF,TGTGCCAGCAGCCCGGGACAGGGCCCTGGAAACACCATATATTTT
NA,TRBV6-5,TRBJ2-3,TRBD2,CASSYGRAGGRDTQYF,TGTGCCAGCAGTTACGGGAGAGCGGGGGGGAGAGATACGCAGTATTTT
NA,TRBV18,TRBJ2-1,TRBD1,CASSPGQGITEQFF,TGTGCCAGCTCGCCGGGACAGGGAATTACTGAGCAGTTCTTC
NA,TRBV5-5,TRBJ1-6,NA,CASSTRSDNSPLHF,TGTGCCAGCAGTACTAGGAGTGATAATTCACCCCTCCACTTT
NA,TRBV7-2,TRBJ1-3,NA,CASSPGDRSGNTIYF,TGTGCCAGCAGTCCAGGGGATCGCTCTGGAAACACCATATATTTT
NA,TRBV6-1,TRBJ1-2,NA,CASSHGGSYGYTF,TGTGCCAGCAGTCACGGTGGGAGCTATGGCTACACCTTC
NA,TRBV27,TRBJ2-4,NA,CASPHGGVAKNIQYF,TGTGCCAGCCCTCACGGGGGAGTAGCCAAAAACATTCAGTACTTC
NA,TRBV5-5,TRBJ1-1,TRBD1,CASSFRDRNTEAFF,TGTGCCAGCAGCTTCCGGGACAGGAACACTGAAGCTTTCTTT
NA,TRBV27,TRBJ1-4,TRBD1,CASSHPTGVTTTNEKLFF,TGTGCCAGCAGTCATCCGACAGGGGTGACTACAACTAATGAAAAACTGTTTTTT
NA,TRBV27,TRBJ2-5,NA,CASSLFRQETQYF,TGTGCCAGCAGTTTATTTCGGCAAGAGACCCAGTACTTC
few,TRBV7-2,TRBJ2-5,TRBD1,CASSLVDRSQETQYF,TGTGCCAGCAGCTTAGTGGACAGGAGCCAAGAGACCCAGTACTTC
NA,TRBV29-1,TRBJ1-2,NA,CSVAGGINYGYTF,TGCAGCGTGGCTGGCGGAATTAACTATGGCTACACCTTC
NA,TRBV7-9,TRBJ1-1,NA,CASSLAGAARTEAFF,TGTGCCAGCAGCTTAGCGGGGGCCGCACGGACTGAAGCTTTCTTT
NA,TRBV25-1,TRBJ1-2,NA,CASSERRAGGYTF,TGTGCCAGCAGTGAAAGACGGGCGGGGGGCTACACCTTC
NA,TRBV7-9,TRBJ2-4,NA,CASSEEGGAKNIQYF,TGTGCCAGCAGCGAAGAGGGAGGTGCCAAAAACATTCAGTACTTC
NA,TRBV19,TRBJ1-1,NA,CASSIVGQMNTEAFF,TGTGCCAGTAGTATAGTGGGGCAGATGAACACTGAAGCTTTCTTT
NA,TRBV15,TRBJ2-5,NA,CATSSGVYQETQYF,TGTGCCACCAGCAGTGGAGTCTACCAAGAGACCCAGTACTTC
NA,TRBV7-9,TRBJ2-5,TRBD1,CASSLSRQGWQETQYF,TGTGCCAGCAGCTTATCTCGACAGGGTTGGCAAGAGACCCAGTACTTC
NA,TRBV25-1,TRBJ2-7,NA,CASSEFRRNSYEQYF,TGTGCCAGCAGTGAATTTAGGCGGAACTCCTACGAGCAGTACTTC
NA,TRBV30,TRBJ2-3,TRBD2,CAWSASGGGDTQYF,TGTGCCTGGAGTGCGAGCGGGGGCGGGGATACGCAGTATTTT
NA,TRBV14,TRBJ2-7,NA,CASSQVSVFGGQQYF,TGTGCCAGCAGCCAAGTCTCTGTGTTCGGCGGTCAGCAGTACTTC
NA,TRBV6-5,TRBJ2-7,TRBD1,CASSLRGTGTDEQYF,TGTGCCAGCAGTTTGAGGGGGACAGGTACCGACGAGCAGTACTTC
NA,TRBV9,TRBJ2-1,TRBD2,CASTPRGSGGTHNEQFF,TGTGCCAGCACCCCACGAGGGAGCGGGGGTACGCACAATGAGCAGTTCTTC
once,TRBV9,TRBJ1-3,NA,CASSPRVMENTIYF,TGTGCCAGCAGCCCGAGGGTTATGGAAAACACCATATATTTT
NA,TRBV9,TRBJ1-6,TRBD1,CASSVEGQTSPLHF,TGTGCCAGCAGCGTAGAGGGACAGACATCACCCCTCCACTTT
NA,TRBV7-9,TRBJ1-4,NA,CASSLAVRTGWPEKLFF,TGTGCCAGCAGCTTAGCCGTTCGTACAGGGTGGCCTGAAAAACTGTTTTTT
NA,TRBV5-8,TRBJ1-6,NA,CASSLARVGSPLHF,TGTGCCAGCAGCTTGGCCCGGGTAGGCTCACCCCTCCACTTT
NA,TRBV19,TRBJ1-1,NA,CASSRPTRGWTEAFF,TGTGCCAGTAGTCGCCCGACCCGGGGATGGACTGAAGCTTTCTTT
NA,TRBV6-1,TRBJ1-1,TRBD1,CASSAGQVVTEAFF,TGTGCCAGCAGTGCAGGACAGGTTGTCACTGAAGCTTTCTTT
NA,TRBV6-5,TRBJ2-7,NA,CASSYPDRSSYEQYF,TGTGCCAGCAGTTATCCCGACAGAAGCTCCTACGAGCAGTACTTC
NA,TRBV9,TRBJ2-3,TRBD2,CASSTRTSPDTQYF,TGTGCCAGCAGCACACGGACTAGCCCTGATACGCAGTATTTT
NA,TRBV4-3,TRBJ2-1,NA,CASSQATGFISYNEQFF,TGCGCCAGCAGCCAGGCAACAGGGTTTATCTCCTACAATGAGCAGTTCTTC
NA,TRBV6-1,TRBJ1-5,NA,CASRDSSNQPQHF,TGTGCCAGCAGGGACTCGAGCAATCAGCCCCAGCATTTT
NA,TRBV19,TRBJ2-7,TRBD1,CASSMGTGLSEQYF,TGTGCCAGTAGTATGGGGACAGGGTTGAGCGAGCAGTACTTC
NA,TRBV2,TRBJ1-5,NA,CASSEAGQGQPQHF,TGTGCCAGCAGTGAAGCCGGACAAGGGCAGCCCCAGCATTTT
NA,TRBV6-1,TRBJ2-7,TRBD2,CASSASGGFYEQYF,TGTGCCAGCAGTGCTAGCGGGGGCTTCTACGAGCAGTACTTC
NA,TRBV6-4,TRBJ2-7,NA,CASSRVSGHEQYF,TGTGCCAGCAGCAGGGTTAGTGGCCACGAGCAGTACTTC
NA,TRBV6-5,TRBJ2-5,NA,CASGEGVEETQYF,TGTGCCAGCGGCGAGGGAGTGGAAGAGACCCAGTACTTC
NA,TRBV7-2,TRBJ1-5,TRBD1,CASSYAPGQGFGQPQHF,TGTGCCAGCAGCTATGCACCGGGACAGGGTTTCGGACAGCCCCAGCATTTT
NA,TRBV5-4,TRBJ1-2,TRBD1,CASSLDGTGTSYGYTF,TGTGCCAGCAGCTTGGACGGGACAGGGACTAGCTATGGCTACACCTTC
NA,TRBV11-1,TRBJ2-1,TRBD2,CASRRLANEQFF,TGTGCCAGCAGGCGACTAGCGAATGAGCAGTTCTTC
NA,TRBV11-2,TRBJ1-2,TRBD1,CASSRDRGSHGYTF,TGTGCCAGCAGCCGTGACAGGGGATCTCATGGCTACACCTTC
NA,TRBV7-2,TRBJ2-7,TRBD2,CASSFQAGGYEQYF,TGTGCCAGCAGCTTCCAGGCGGGGGGGTACGAGCAGTACTTC
NA,TRBV7-2,TRBJ2-7,NA,CASSAGSSTFYEQYF,TGTGCCAGCAGCGCCGGGTCCTCGACGTTCTACGAGCAGTACTTC